This T cell receptor (beta chain) was observed in a study of blood T cell repertoires in COVID-19. Method: immunoSEQ multiplex PCR; TCRdb's copy keeps in-frame clones and lacks some. The repertoire consists of some 130,000 clones, with 86% occurring once and the leading ten covering 10% to 12%. Sequences were obtained from peripheral blood. The TCR originated in a woman in her 70s with COVID-19, enrolled during active disease.

The CDR3 loop reads CAWVLRGQGLTEAFF. The CDR3 coding sequence is TGTGCCTGGGTATTACGCGGACAGGGGTTGACTGAAGCTTTCTTT. V gene TRBV30 combines with J gene TRBJ1-1; 9 positions match TRBD1. The CDR3 has 15 amino acids. V shed 5 bases, J shed 5 bases, and the junction held 12 bases outside the gene matches. Germline V gene lookup returns CDR1 GTSNPN and CDR2 SVGIG (reference sequence).